The rows below give T cell receptor beta chains drawn from one sample of a study of cytomegalovirus exposure and HLA in healthy donors. Sequencing was performed with immunoSEQ multiplex PCR; in TCRdb, only in-frame clones are kept and a portion is missing. The sample has approximately 200,000 clones; 65% to 85% are singletons. The sequencing input was PBMCs. The receptors shown here come from a woman aged 18-35 years in good health and CMV-seronegative. Both conserved end residues are part of each CDR3. A D gene is named only where the DNA matches it firmly. The size entry is marked missing in some rows and otherwise reads once, few, many or a size class.

v_call: TRBV19
d_call: TRBD1
clone_size: .
j_call: TRBJ2-1
cdr3_nt: TGTGCCAGTAGTATAGGGGGCCAGGGGGCGTTCTACAATGAGCAGTTCTTC
cdr3_aa: CASSIGGQGAFYNEQFF

v_call: TRBV15
d_call: TRBD1
clone_size: .
j_call: TRBJ1-2
cdr3_nt: TGTGCCACCAGCAGCCCCGGGACAGCTCGCTATGGCTACACCTTC
cdr3_aa: CATSSPGTARYGYTF

v_call: TRBV28
d_call: TRBD1
clone_size: .
j_call: TRBJ1-1
cdr3_nt: TGTGCCAGCACCTTCCCCCCGGGACAGGGTGGCGCGACACTGAAGACTGAAGCTTTCTTT
cdr3_aa: CASTFPPGQGGATLKTEAFF

v_call: TRBV5-1
d_call: TRBD1
clone_size: .
j_call: TRBJ2-1
cdr3_nt: TGCGCCAGCAGCTTCGACAGGGCAACCTACAATGAGCAGTTCTTC
cdr3_aa: CASSFDRATYNEQFF

v_call: TRBV7-3
d_call: .
clone_size: .
j_call: TRBJ1-6
cdr3_nt: TGTGCCAGCAGCCGGGACTCTGCCAATTCACCCCTCCACTTT
cdr3_aa: CASSRDSANSPLHF

v_call: TRBV28
d_call: .
clone_size: once
j_call: TRBJ1-1
cdr3_nt: TGTGCCAGCAGTTTGGAGGTTGGGGTGGCTGAAGCTTTCTTT
cdr3_aa: CASSLEVGVAEAFF

v_call: TRBV5-4
d_call: TRBD2
clone_size: .
j_call: TRBJ2-7
cdr3_nt: TGTGCCAGCAGCTTCGTTGGACTAGCGGGGGCGGGCGAGCAGTACTTC
cdr3_aa: CASSFVGLAGAGEQYF

v_call: TRBV27
d_call: TRBD2
clone_size: .
j_call: TRBJ2-1
cdr3_nt: TGTGCCAGCAATCCAGCGGGGGGGGCCAATGAGCAGTTCTTC
cdr3_aa: CASNPAGGANEQFF

v_call: TRBV4-3
d_call: .
clone_size: .
j_call: TRBJ1-2
cdr3_nt: TGCGCCAGCAGCCAAGAGTCAGGGGCCGGCTACACCTTC
cdr3_aa: CASSQESGAGYTF

v_call: TRBV16
d_call: .
clone_size: .
j_call: TRBJ1-2
cdr3_nt: TGTGCCAGCAGCCAAACAAAACGGACAGAAGCGGCTGGCTACACCTTC
cdr3_aa: CASSQTKRTEAAGYTF

v_call: TRBV7-8
d_call: TRBD2
clone_size: .
j_call: TRBJ2-3
cdr3_nt: TGTGCCAGCAGCTTATACCAGCGGGGGGGGGTAGATACGCAGTATTTT
cdr3_aa: CASSLYQRGGVDTQYF

v_call: TRBV12-5
d_call: .
clone_size: .
j_call: TRBJ2-3
cdr3_nt: TGTGCTAGTGGTTTGGTACTAGATGGGCAGGGCACAGATACGCAGTATTTT
cdr3_aa: CASGLVLDGQGTDTQYF

v_call: TRBV6-1
d_call: .
clone_size: .
j_call: TRBJ1-2
cdr3_nt: TGTGCCAGCACCCTGACAGAAAACTATGGCTACACCTTC
cdr3_aa: CASTLTENYGYTF

v_call: TRBV28
d_call: TRBD2
clone_size: .
j_call: TRBJ2-7
cdr3_nt: TGTGCCAGCAGATTGAGCGGGGAGATTTACGAGCAGTACTTC
cdr3_aa: CASRLSGEIYEQYF

v_call: TRBV9
d_call: .
clone_size: .
j_call: TRBJ2-2
cdr3_nt: TGTGCCAGCAGCGTGGAAGCGTCAGCCACCGGGGAGCTGTTTTTT
cdr3_aa: CASSVEASATGELFF

v_call: TRBV27
d_call: .
clone_size: few
j_call: TRBJ1-5
cdr3_nt: TGTGCCAGCACACAGGGCTTGGGTCAGCCCCAGCATTTT
cdr3_aa: CASTQGLGQPQHF

v_call: TRBV27
d_call: .
clone_size: .
j_call: TRBJ2-5
cdr3_nt: TGTGCCAGCAGTTCCCTCCCGGGCGGGTTGGAGACCCAGTACTTC
cdr3_aa: CASSSLPGGLETQYF

v_call: TRBV5-6
d_call: .
clone_size: .
j_call: TRBJ1-2
cdr3_nt: TGTGCCAGCAGCTTGGGGGGCCCCAGGACAGCAATTAACTATGGCTACACCTTC
cdr3_aa: CASSLGGPRTAINYGYTF